This T cell receptor beta chain was identified in a study of long-term antiretroviral therapy in people with HIV (dated by TCRdb to about 2022). With regard to the full study: Collection of the earliest samples took place about a decade ahead of the 2015 WHO recommendation for immediate ART, at a time when ART was typically delayed until CD4 counts fell. About 35% of the 30 participants with HIV were female. Test extractions of a monoclonal T-cell line alongside approximately 34 polyclonal samples showed no cross-contamination during QIAcube processing. The cohort contributed about 200 cryopreserved PBMC samples from a few dozen adults with confirmed HIV infection, collected serially over a mean of approximately six years (range 1-12). Whether ART initiation and durable HIV suppression were associated with changes in peripheral blood TRB repertoire composition and diversity was tested in a retrospective serial study.

To be included, a participant needed at least one PBMC sample from before ART initiation plus at least two post-ART samples. Treatment was received in the United States of America by all participants with HIV. Cryopreserved samples of about 0.9-11 million PBMC were thawed and washed before DNA extraction. At the time of the earliest PBMC sample, participants with HIV were aged between about 23 and 55 years. PBMC samples were contributed by each participant from 1-4 timepoints before ART initiation and 2-8 timepoints after ART initiation, with a median of 7 samples. Serial HIV viral load, CD4+ T-cell count, ART history and demographic data were obtained for every participant. Genomic DNA was extracted from unsorted PBMC with a Qiagen kit on a QIAcube, with processing performed in batches of 12 samples. Overall study outcomes, separate from this receptor: Owing to limited PBMC availability, only the TCR beta chain was sequenced, without alpha chain pairing. At every time point, the repertoire was dominated by expanded TRB clones first identified before ART initiation, although this dominance fluctuated and, in many PLHIV, declined after ART. ART initiation was associated with a significant increase in TRB diversity, but diversity stayed significantly below transplant donor controls even after long-term ART. Narrower CDR3 length ranges were observed in HIV repertoires than in controls, and an antigen-experienced repertoire with only a slight naive shift after ART was suggested by the network structure. Because pre-ART samples had limited cell numbers, profiling was done on unsorted PBMC rather than on sorted CD4+ and CD8+ T cells. The samples span the years 2004 to 2017, and the ART regimens used may be less effective than current regimens. Inferences about post-ART repertoire changes were limited because no data were available on ART adherence, viral resistance or therapy changes.

The immunoSEQ hsTCRB v3.0 assay was used at survey level resolution for TRB variable region sequencing. The targeted TRB sequencing depth was roughly 35,000-50,000 T-cell genomes per sample. Pooled TRB libraries were sequenced on an Illumina MiSeq with a v3 150-cycle kit. The authors' analysis ran thus. Analysis of repertoires was carried out in R inside a reproducible Nextflow workflow spanning QC, data transformation and analysis. LymphoSeq2, an R package for exploring AIRR-Seq data, was used to implement custom analyses. After excluding several samples that yielded fewer than 5000 total TRB sequences, approximately 180 HIV repertoires remained for analysis. Of the 188 retained HIV repertoires, some 60 were collected before and roughly 130 after ART initiation. Repertoires were downsampled to 5000 TRB nucleotide sequences, and summary statistics were averaged over 100 downsampling iterations. Only TRB sequences with CDR3 regions of at least seven amino acids were retained for analysis. Diversity was assessed using a clonality score derived from Shannon entropy and using the Gini coefficient. In the repertoire networks, any two of the top 5000 CDR3 amino acid sequences were connected whenever the two sequences differed by an edit distance of one. For TRB CDR3 amino acid sequences, GLIPH2 was used to predict antigen specificity groups and MHC restriction. To flag known associations with CMV, EBV, HIV or tissue antigens, CDR3 amino acid sequences were compared against VDJdb and McPAS-TCR. Pre-ART, post-ART and control groups were compared with Wilcoxon signed-rank tests and Holm-Bonferroni correction. TCRdb holds this immuneACCESS table with in-frame rearrangements only. Some clones are missing; in checked studies, unresolved V genes explain under half, and the rest has no known cause. V, J and clone size derive from that table, while D and trimming were established from the DNA sequence. A total of 20,000 to 25,000 clones appear in this sample, 85% to 95% of them only once. The ten largest clones add up to 7.3% of the sample.

As concerns this clone: Its recognized antigen is unknown. Qualities for individual bases were not recorded, and no much larger clone is one base off.

Relative to germline, V is 0 bases shorter and J is 5 bases shorter, with 11 bases between their ends. The CDR3 measures 15 amino acids from cysteine to phenylalanine. Here the CDR3 DNA is all that survives: 45 bases in frame from base 1. For CDR1 and CDR2, the germline V gene (reference sequence) lists SGHNT and YYREEE. In this chain, TRBV5-4 is recombined with TRBJ1-4; the D segment cannot be called with confidence. The specimen comprised unsorted PBMCs, sampled 4.4 years after starting antiretroviral therapy. The receptor comes from a woman in her forties or fifties with HIV. The sequenced DNA is TGTGCCAGCAGCTTGGGCCGGACCCTCAATGAAAAACTGTTTTTT. It is translated as CASSLGRTLNEKLFF.